Included here is one T cell receptor beta chain sequence, with context. Other nucleotide sequences from this sample produce the same CDR3. Profiling relied on immunoSEQ multiplex PCR, and the TCRdb table lists in-frame clones only, not all of them. The repertoire includes around 2.5 million clones, under 95% of them detected once, and 0.36% sits in the top ten. These data belong to a study of shared clonotypes between healthy human individuals. Overall study: Each donor had three CD4 naive, three CD4 memory, two CD8 naive and one CD8 memory plate.

Sequenced material: naive CD4+ T cells from PBMCs. The subset denotes: CD45RA+ positively selected. The clonotype comes from a man younger than 30 in good health. Some clones in this sample may be carry-over from other donors' samples.

The CDR3 reads CASSVDSNQPQHF. The CDR3 nucleotides are TGTGCCAGCAGCGTCGACAGTAATCAGCCCCAGCATTTT. The V call is TRBV2, the J call TRBJ1-5, with D possibly being TRBD1 (5 bases). V gave up 6 bases and J gave up 4 bases, with 10 bases separating them. From germline, CDR1 is SNHLY and CDR2 FYNNEI. The CDR3 is made up of 13 amino acids.